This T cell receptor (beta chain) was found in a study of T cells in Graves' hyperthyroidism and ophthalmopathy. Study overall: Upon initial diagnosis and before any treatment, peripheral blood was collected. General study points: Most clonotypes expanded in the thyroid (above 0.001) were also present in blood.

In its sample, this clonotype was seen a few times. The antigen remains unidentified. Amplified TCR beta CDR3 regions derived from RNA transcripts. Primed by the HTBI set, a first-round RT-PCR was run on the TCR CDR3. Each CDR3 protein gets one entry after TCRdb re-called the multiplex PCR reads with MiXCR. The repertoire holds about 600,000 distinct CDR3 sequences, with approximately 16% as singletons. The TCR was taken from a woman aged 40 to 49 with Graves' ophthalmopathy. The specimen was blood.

Written as DNA, the CDR3 is TGCAGCGCCGCTGTCGAGCGGGGCCCCTACGATACGCAGTATTTT. This sequence encodes CSAAVERGPYDTQYF. The chain couples TRBV29-1 to TRBJ2-3; 7 bases line up with TRBD2. Trimming took 7 bases from V and 6 from J; bases not matched to a gene: 16. The CDR3 has 15 amino acids. The germline V gene encodes CDR1 SQVTM and CDR2 ANQGSEA.